The T cell receptor beta chain described here comes from a study of identical twins (dated by TCRdb to about 2016). Concerning the study at large: TCR alpha and beta repertoires from monozygotic twins, unrelated adults of various ages and cord blood were deep-sequenced to test whether fetal clonotypes persist. Replicate twin experiments were performed at different times using different library preparation protocols to rule out contamination.

Libraries were prepared through 5' RACE. Sequencing instrument: Illumina HiSeq 2000. A universal primer binding site was added through template switching, and the final cDNA carried a unique molecular identifier so that TCR cDNA molecules could be counted accurately. Specific primers in the conserved constant-segment region were used to synthesize first-strand cDNA for the TCR alpha and beta chains. To control for contamination, every cDNA library carried two barcodes: a SMART-Mk sample barcode plus Illumina barcodes. TruSeq adapter sequences and Illumina sample barcodes were added in two successive PCR steps. TCR alpha and beta cDNA libraries were sequenced on the Illumina HiSeq platform with custom primers. Processing in the source paper ran as follows. Unique molecular identifiers were extracted from raw reads with MiGEC, and CDR3 positions were determined with MiXCR. Recombination models were inferred per individual with the repgenHMM and IGoR tools using an EM algorithm. The tcR package in R was used for shared clonotype analysis, with sharing normalized by the product of cloneset sizes. To study raw recombination free of thymic and clonal selection effects, out-of-frame nonproductive sequences were analyzed. TCRdb reprocessing: public reads trimmed at Q25 with fastp, clones called with MiXCR, in-frame beta chains kept. For every CDR3 protein sequence, its rows merge into one entry that carries the most common genes and DNA. The V and J calls reflect TCRdb's pipeline rather than the authors' work. Present in this sample are about 240,000 distinct CDR3 sequences, about 11% of which were seen just once. The ten biggest clones cover about 9% of the sample.

With regard to this clonotype: The antigen this receptor binds is unknown. No base quality values were provided; no much bigger clone lies one nucleotide off.

Only healthy Caucasian donors were included. Miltenyi CD45RO+ enrichment and human naive T-cell isolation kits were used to isolate memory (CD45RO+) and naive T cells from PBMC. Results and caveats for the whole study, not just this receptor: Compared with coincidental sharing between unrelated individuals, out-of-frame TCR alpha sequences shared between twins showed an excess of sequences with low generation probability. Abundant cord blood beta clonotypes carried fewer insertions; young adult naive repertoires showed a weaker similar trend, while memory repertoires showed none. The excess sharing between twins in beta out-of-frame sequences was weaker because fewer shared sequences reduced the signal-to-noise ratio. Invariant T cells such as MAIT and iNKT could partly confound zero-insertion analyses, though diverse VJ usage argued against this for most clonotypes. Because the same donors could not be followed over many years, conclusions were based on cross-sectional statistical analysis. In monozygotic twins, out-of-frame TCR alpha sharing was systematically underestimated by recombination models, although the models agreed with sharing between unrelated individuals.

The source is a man in his fifties in good health. Material: memory T cells sorted from blood. The cell subset or site label here, explained by the study, means: CD45RO+ enriched T cells.

The CDR3 in this case is CASSLAQYTGELFF. The nucleotides read TGTGCCAGCAGTTTAGCTCAGTACACCGGGGAGCTGTTTTTT. The chain is made from TRBV12-3 or TRBV12-4 and TRBJ2-2; the D gene cannot be resolved reliably. CDR3 length: 14 amino acids, cysteine to phenylalanine. Only the CDR3 DNA is retained, 42 bases long and in frame from the first base. V loses 0 bases, J loses 3 bases, and the germline ends lie 5 bases apart.